The 13 T cell receptor beta chains below were found in one sample sequenced in a study of shared clonotypes between healthy human individuals. Sequencing was performed with immunoSEQ multiplex PCR; in TCRdb, only in-frame clones are kept and a portion is missing. This table holds about 1.1 million clones, around 77% found once. The specimen was memory CD4+ T cells from PBMCs. Subset of the sample: CD45RA-negative fraction. These receptors were collected from a man between 18 and 35 years old in good health. Some clones in this sample may be carry-over from other donors' samples.

The sample holds one count of this clone. The chain recombines TRBV18 with TRBJ2-7, with D maybe TRBD1 (5 bases). CDR1 KGHSH and CDR2 LQKENI come from the germline V gene. The V end was cut by 8 bases, the J end by 6 bases, with 14 bases between. CDR3 length: 12 amino acids. CDR3 nucleotides: TGTGCCAGCGCTAAAGGGGCGACCGAGCAGTACTTC. This translates into CASAKGATEQYF.

The chain joins TRBV6-1 to TRBJ1-2; a possible D gene is TRBD1 (5 bases). The V end lost 6 bases, the J end lost 3 bases, and 14 bases lay between the germline ends. The CDR3 extends over 14 amino acids. Per the germline V gene, CDR1 is MNHNS and CDR2 is SASEGT. The CDR3 protein is CASSAEGPHYGYTF. In DNA form, the CDR3 reads TGTGCCAGCAGCGCCGAGGGGCCCCACTATGGCTACACCTTC.

The V gene is TRBV7-2, the J gene TRBJ2-3, with 7 positions matching TRBD2. Germline CDR1 reads SGHTA; CDR2 reads FQGNSA. CDR3 length equals 19 residues. Trimming cost V 2 bases and J 1 base; bases outside gene matches: 15. As DNA, the CDR3 is TGTGCCAGCAGCTTAAGAACTTGGGGCGGGAGTGGGGGCACAGATACGCAGTATTTT. Protein sequence: CASSLRTWGGSGGTDTQYF.

This clone was seen once. This rearrangement joins TRBV6-4 to TRBJ2-2, with 7 bases that match TRBD1. This CDR3 comprises 14 residues. V trimming: 6 bases; J trimming: 4 bases; junction bases outside the gene matches: 5. CDR1 is MRHNA, CDR2 SNTAGT, per germline. CDR3 amino acids: CASRPDRVTGELFF. In DNA, the CDR3 is TGTGCCAGCAGGCCTGACAGGGTCACCGGGGAGCTGTTTTTT.

Remarks on this clone: The same CDR3 can be traced to other DNA sequences in this sample. This chain connects TRBV5-4 to TRBJ2-2; no clear D. The CDR3 has 14 residues. Trimming cost V 4 bases and J 0 bases, with 7 bases left between them. CDR1 and CDR2 (germline): SGHNT, YYREEE (reference sequence). CDR3 sequence: CASSPGPNTGELFF. The CDR3, as DNA: TGTGCCAGCAGCCCCGGACCGAACACCGGGGAGCTGTTTTTT. Complete variable domain (other parts from reference TRBV5-4 and TRBJ2-2): ETGVTQSPTHLIKTRGQQVTLRCSSQSGHNTVSWYQQALGQGPQFIFQYYREEENGRGNFPPRFSGLQFPNYSSELNVNALELDDSALYLCASSPGPNTGELFFGEGSRLTVL.

This clone has more than one count but fewer than ten. Additional DNA sequences in this sample encode the identical CDR3. J is TRBJ2-7 and V is TRBV7-2; 7 bases fit TRBD1. CDR1 and CDR2 (germline): SGHTA, FQGNSA. The V and J ends lost 1 base and 2 bases, in that order; junction bases with no gene match: 5. The CDR3 loop spans 15 amino acids. CDR3 DNA sequence: TGTGCCAGCAGCTTAGGGGGACAGACAACCTACGAGCAGTACTTC. Amino acids: CASSLGGQTTYEQYF.

For this clone: This sample also contains other DNA sequences that code for the same CDR3. The gene calls are TRBV5-1 and TRBJ1-5; TRBD1 is a possible D gene (6 bases). This CDR3 has 15 residues. The germline V gene has CDR1 SGHRS and CDR2 YFSETQ. Trimming cost V 0 bases and J 3 bases, with 10 bases left between them. CDR3 region: CASSLGQGFNQPQHF. In nucleotides, the CDR3 is TGCGCCAGCAGCTTGGGCCAGGGGTTCAATCAGCCCCAGCATTTT. Looking up the rest from reference TRBV5-1 and TRBJ1-5 gives the full variable domain: KAGVTQTPRYLIKTRGQQVTLSCSPISGHRSVSWYQQTPGQGLQFLFEYFSETQRNKGNFPGRFSGRQFSNSRSEMNVSTLELGDSALYLCASSLGQGFNQPQHFGDGTRLSIL.

This clone was picked up a small number of times. The rearrangement links TRBV5-6 to TRBJ2-7, with 10 nucleotides matching TRBD2. V lost 2 bases to trimming and J lost 6 bases; unmatched junction nucleotides: 2. This CDR3 is 13 amino acids long. The germline gives CDR1 SGHDT, CDR2 YYEEEE. For the CDR3, the DNA is TGTGCCAGCAGCTTCTTAGCGGGAGGCGAGCAGTACTTC. Amino acids: CASSFLAGGEQYF.

This chain uses TRBV4-1 with TRBJ2-2; 7 bases align to TRBD2. CDR1 and CDR2 from the germline V gene are MGHRA and YSYEKL. The CDR3 is 18 residues long. V was clipped by 5 bases and J by 3 bases; unmatched bases: 15. The CDR3 spells CASSALGREIGHTGELFF. CDR3 nucleotide sequence: TGCGCCAGCAGCGCACTGGGGCGGGAGATCGGTCACACCGGGGAGCTGTTTTTT.

The chain is built from TRBV4-2 and TRBJ1-4, with TRBD1 as a possible D gene (5 bases). Trimming took 0 bases from V and 6 from J, leaving 14 bases between them. CDR1 and CDR2 from the germline V gene are LGHNA and YNFKEQ. This CDR3 spans 16 amino acids. CDR3 in DNA: TGTGCCAGCAGCCAAGAACCCACCGGGGGATATGAAAAACTGTTTTTT. This encodes CASSQEPTGGYEKLFF.

The V and J genes are TRBV7-9 and TRBJ2-1; 7 bases fit TRBD2. The CDR3 contains 16 residues. Germline-derived CDR1 and CDR2 are SEHNR and FQNEAQ (reference sequence). The junction had 8 bases not matched to a gene; V was cut back by 4 bases and J by 2 bases. CDR3: CASSYPLAATYNEQFF. CDR3 nucleotides: TGTGCCAGCAGCTATCCTCTAGCGGCCACCTACAATGAGCAGTTCTTC.

Notes on this clone: An end of the junction differs from the germline gene, which may be a read error. This chain links TRBV5-1 with TRBJ1-2; 7 nucleotides agree with TRBD1. The CDR3 spans 14 residues. The germline gives CDR1 SGHRS, CDR2 YFSETQ. CDR3: CASSLFGQDQAGAF. The CDR3 DNA follows: TGCGCCAGCAGCTTGTTCGGACAGGACCAGGCAGGAGCCTTC.

This clone was counted only a few times. The chain is built from TRBV5-1 and TRBJ2-5, with D possibly being TRBD1 (6 bases). CDR1 and CDR2 from the germline V gene are SGHRS and YFSETQ. V gave up 4 bases and J gave up 5 bases, with 21 bases separating them. This CDR3 spans 16 amino acids. The CDR3 bases are TGCGCCAGCAGCGGGTCGGACAGTTTTTGGGGGGAGACCCAGTACTTC. Its translation is CASSGSDSFWGETQYF.